This is a list of T cell receptor beta chains from one sample in a study of molecular identifiers for immune sequencing clone quantification. TCRdb fed the PCR reads into MiXCR, producing one record per CDR3 protein. The sample gives about 630,000 distinct CDR3 sequences, around 25% of which show up once; 0.6% to 0.9% is in the top ten. Material for sequencing was naive CD8+ T cells from blood, with Jurkat cell RNA spiked in. Receptors were obtained from a human donor in good health. Some libraries in this study had Jurkat cell RNA spiked in. CDR3s include the opening cysteine and the closing phenylalanine or tryptophan. A D gene is named only where the DNA matches it firmly. Part of the rows lack a size; the others show once, few, many or a class for expanded clones.

j_call v_call clone_size d_call cdr3_aa cdr3_nt
TRBJ2-1 TRBV7-9 many - CASSQGLHNEQFF TGTGCCAGCAGCCAAGGACTGCACAATGAGCAGTTCTTC
TRBJ2-7 TRBV18 few - CASSGDPSDEQYF TGTGCCAGCTCCGGGGACCCGTCGGACGAGCAGTACTTC
TRBJ2-7 TRBV12-3/TRBV12-4 many TRBD1 CASSASGPGQGSYEQYF TGTGCCAGCAGTGCATCCGGTCCGGGACAGGGGTCCTACGAGCAGTACTTC
TRBJ1-3 TRBV12-5 few - CASGLDSWGNTIYF TGTGCTAGTGGACTCGACAGTTGGGGAAACACCATATATTTT
TRBJ1-5 TRBV7-2 many - CASSLRIAETPNQPQHF TGTGCCAGCAGCTTAAGAATTGCAGAGACGCCCAATCAGCCCCAGCATTTT
TRBJ2-5 TRBV5-4 many - CASSFNHQETQYF TGTGCCAGCAGCTTTAACCACCAAGAGACCCAGTACTTC
TRBJ2-3 TRBV7-9 many - CASSLVTVEEDTQYF TGTGCCAGCAGCTTAGTGACAGTAGAGGAAGATACGCAGTATTTT
TRBJ2-2 TRBV13 - TRBD1 CASVQGAYTGELFF TGTGCCAGCGTGCAGGGGGCATACACCGGGGAGCTGTTTTTT
TRBJ2-4 TRBV5-6 many - CASSWGLGKNIQYF TGTGCCAGCAGCTGGGGACTGGGCAAAAACATTCAGTACTTC
TRBJ2-1 TRBV27 - - CASSFLLSYEQFF TGTGCCAGCAGTTTCCTCCTATCCTATGAGCAGTTCTTC
TRBJ2-7 TRBV27 - - CASSLQGIFYEQYF TGTGCCAGCAGTTTACAGGGGATCTTCTACGAGCAGTACTTC
TRBJ2-7 TRBV6-2/TRBV6-3 few - CASTPRAEISYEQYF TGTGCCAGCACCCCAAGGGCAGAAATCTCCTACGAGCAGTACTTC
TRBJ2-1 TRBV11-1 few - CASSPGKGEQFF TGTGCCAGCAGCCCTGGGAAAGGTGAGCAGTTCTTC
TRBJ2-1 TRBV6-2/TRBV6-3 few - CASSSGTNHYNEQFF TGTGCCAGCAGTTCCGGGACAAACCACTACAATGAGCAGTTCTTC
TRBJ1-1 TRBV19 - - CASSIGPYGDTEAFF TGTGCCAGTAGTATTGGTCCCTACGGAGACACTGAAGCTTTCTTT
TRBJ2-7 TRBV7-9 few TRBD2 CASSLEGLAGGPEQYF TGTGCCAGCAGCTTAGAAGGACTAGCGGGGGGGCCCGAGCAGTACTTC
TRBJ1-2 TRBV5-4 many TRBD1 CASSLVPGQVPPPYGYTF TGTGCCAGCAGCTTGGTCCCGGGACAGGTGCCTCCACCATATGGCTACACCTTC
TRBJ2-1 TRBV23-1 few - CARNRGAQVSYNEQFF TGCGCCAGGAATCGTGGGGCCCAAGTCTCCTACAATGAGCAGTTCTTC
TRBJ1-1 TRBV12-3/TRBV12-4 few - CASSLDGLLTEAFF TGTGCCAGCAGTCTCGACGGACTCCTGACTGAAGCTTTCTTT
TRBJ2-3 TRBV5-6 few TRBD1 CASSKRGRTDTQYF TGTGCCAGCAGTAAGAGGGGGCGAACAGATACGCAGTATTTT
TRBJ2-7 TRBV27 - - CARRFPGPDRAQYF TGTGCCCGCCGTTTCCCCGGCCCCGATAGGGCGCAGTACTTC
TRBJ2-3 TRBV6-7 - - CASPSWGDRDTQYF TGTGCCAGCCCTTCCTGGGGGGATAGGGATACGCAGTATTTT
TRBJ2-7 TRBV7-9 many - CASSSRGYEQYF TGTGCCAGCAGCTCGCGCGGATACGAGCAGTACTTC